The clone carrying this TCR beta chain was observed once. Its antigen is as yet unknown. The CDR3 contains 15 residues. The J segment lost 0 bases and the V segment lost 5 bases, leaving 5 bases of the junction unmatched. CDR1 and CDR2 (germline): SGHTA, FQGTGA. Libraries were prepared by immunoSEQ multiplex PCR; TCRdb keeps only in-frame clonotypes and omits some of them. The data contain about 360,000 clones, 86% of them singletons. This sample is drawn from a study of cytomegalovirus exposure and HLA in healthy donors. Points from the study as a whole: A later analysis found first-cohort TCR clusters tended to co-occur in the 120 or so validation repertoires. Usually a TCR sequence was rare, but some public TCRs were found in many donors. High specificity and sensitivity for cytomegalovirus status were reported for the classifier.

The sequencing input was PBMCs. The chain links TRBV7-3 to TRBJ2-3, with 7 bases matching TRBD2. This receptor was identified in a woman aged 18-30 years in good health and CMV-seronegative. The CDR3 DNA reads TGTGCCAGCAGCCCCGGGGGGTTTAGCACAGATACGCAGTATTTT. Protein: CASSPGGFSTDTQYF.